This entry features one T cell receptor (beta chain) sequence. This specimen belongs to a study of T-cell memory formation after mild COVID-19. This CDR3 spans 11 amino acids. CDR1 is GTSNPN, CDR2 SVGIG, per germline (reference sequence). Trimming stripped 7 bases from V and 8 bases from J, with 11 bases between. TCRdb processed the 5' RACE reads anew with MiXCR; each CDR3 protein has one entry. Here the sample spans some 440,000 distinct CDR3 sequences, approximately 25% being singletons. This chain links TRBV30 with TRBJ2-2; either TRBD1 or TRBD2 may supply D (5 bases each). Sequenced: PBMCs or a T cell subset sorted from them (not recorded which). This TCR came from an adult woman who had mild COVID-19 (a few samples of this study predate the infection). Cell type and time point are not known. The CDR3 coding sequence is TGTGCCTCGTGGGGGAAAGGGGAGCTGTTTTTT. Translated, it gives CASWGKGELFF. The complete variable domain, with remaining parts taken from reference TRBV30 and TRBJ2-2, reads SQTIHQWPATLVQPVGSPLSLECTVEGTSNPNLYWYRQAAGRGLQLLFYSVGIGQISSEVPQNLSASRPQDRQFILSSKKLLLSDSGFYLCASWGKGELFFGEGSRLTVL.